Included here is one T cell receptor beta chain sequence, with context. The sample's time point: persistent/refractory GD, antithyroid drugs over 5 years with positive TRAb. Extracted PBMC RNA gave rise to the TCR library. The sample belongs to a study of regulatory T cells in long-lasting Graves disease. TCR beta libraries were built with iRepertoire HTBI primers and Arm-PCR of CDR3 regions. TCRdb called the multiplex PCR reads again in MiXCR, with one record for every CDR3 protein. The sample includes a few hundred thousand distinct CDR3 sequences, roughly 20% of them seen just once. The TCR originated in a middle-aged woman with Graves disease. The sequencing here drew on peripheral blood mononuclear cells (PBMCs), taken when the disease was refractory, from a patient treated with antithyroid drugs.

CDR3 sequence (DNA): TGTGCCAGCAGTGAGAGGCCAGGGGGCGACACCGGGGAGCTGTTTTTT. Amino acid sequence: CASSERPGGDTGELFF. The chain has TRBV2 and TRBJ2-2; 8 nucleotides line up with TRBD1. Germline V gene sequence: CDR1 SNHLY, CDR2 FYNNEI. J gave up 3 bases and V 3 bases, and 6 bases lay outside the gene matches. This CDR3 comprises 16 residues.